The present T cell receptor beta chain was sequenced within a study of T cells after yellow fever vaccination. TCRdb fed the 5' RACE reads into MiXCR, producing one record per CDR3 protein. In the table there are about 310,000 distinct CDR3 sequences, around 3.6% of which are singletons. In this sample, this clonotype turned up many times. The germline V gene has CDR1 LGHNA and CDR2 YNFKEQ. This CDR3 is 18 amino acids long. Trimming took off 1 base at V and 0 bases at J, with 15 bases between the two ends. The TCR was taken from a man between 18 and 35 years old who received the YFV17D yellow fever vaccine. The material was PBMCs, obtained on the day of the yellow fever booster vaccination. J is TRBJ1-4 and V is TRBV4-2; D remains unclear. In nucleotides, the CDR3 is TGTGCCAGCAGCCAAGGCTTTTCGACGGAAGCAACTAATGAAAAACTGTTTTTT. This translates into CASSQGFSTEATNEKLFF.